This T cell receptor beta chain was identified during a study of T-cell memory formation after mild COVID-19. Study details: Clusters of TCRs were largely donor specific.

TCRdb analysed the 5' RACE reads with MiXCR anew, one entry per CDR3 protein. The table has some 450,000 distinct CDR3 sequences, over 15% seen once. There are 15 residues in the CDR3. Per germline, CDR1 SNHLY and CDR2 FYNNEI. V lost 6 bases, J lost 0 bases, and 14 bases lay in between. The TCR comes from an adult woman who had mild COVID-19 (a few samples of this study predate the infection). Cell type and time point are not known. V is TRBV2 and J is TRBJ1-2; D gene ambiguous. Sequencing used PBMCs or a T cell subset sorted from them (not recorded which). The CDR3 loop reads CASRSWVGSNYGYTF. For the CDR3, the DNA is TGTGCCAGCAGGTCATGGGTGGGGTCTAACTATGGCTACACCTTC. Full variable domain (missing parts from reference TRBV2 and TRBJ1-2): EPEVTQTPSHQVTQMGQEVILRCVPISNHLYFYWYRQILGQKVEFLVSFYNNEISEKSEIFDDQFSVERPDGSNFTLKIRSTKLEDSAMYFCASRSWVGSNYGYTFGSGTRLTVV.